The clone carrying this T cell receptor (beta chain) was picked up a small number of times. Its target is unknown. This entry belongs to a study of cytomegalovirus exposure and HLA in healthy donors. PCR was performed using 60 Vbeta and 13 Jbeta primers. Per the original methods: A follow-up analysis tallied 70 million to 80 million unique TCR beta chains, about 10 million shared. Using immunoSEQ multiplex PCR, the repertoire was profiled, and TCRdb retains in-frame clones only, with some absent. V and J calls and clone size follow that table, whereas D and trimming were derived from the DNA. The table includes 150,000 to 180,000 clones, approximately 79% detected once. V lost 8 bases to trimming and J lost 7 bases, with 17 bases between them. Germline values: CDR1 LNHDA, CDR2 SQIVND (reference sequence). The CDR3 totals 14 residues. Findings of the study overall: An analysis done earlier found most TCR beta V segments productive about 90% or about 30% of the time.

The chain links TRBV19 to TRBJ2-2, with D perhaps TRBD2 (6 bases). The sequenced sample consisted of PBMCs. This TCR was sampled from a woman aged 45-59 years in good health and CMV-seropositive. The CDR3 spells CASSRGGLGGELFF. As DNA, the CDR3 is TGTGCCAGTTCCCGGGGAGGCTTGGGCGGGGAGCTGTTTTTT.